This entry describes one TCR beta chain. Unmatched junction bases numbered 0, after V lost 2 bases and J lost 4 bases. This CDR3 spans 16 amino acids. CDR1 is MRHNA, CDR2 SNTAGT, per germline. This sample stems from a study of control samples from healthy donors and cancer patients. Generated by immunoSEQ multiplex PCR, the TCRdb table keeps only in-frame clones and is missing some. The table includes more than 80,000 clones, 93% detected once. The sequencing sample was made of blood. This chain connects TRBV6-4 to TRBJ2-3; 16 nucleotides agree with TRBD2. The clonotype was recovered from a man between 18 and 35 years old in good health. The CDR3 nucleotides are TGTGCCAGCAGTGACGGGACTAGCGGGGGGGCAGATACGCAGTATTTT. This sequence encodes CASSDGTSGGADTQYF.